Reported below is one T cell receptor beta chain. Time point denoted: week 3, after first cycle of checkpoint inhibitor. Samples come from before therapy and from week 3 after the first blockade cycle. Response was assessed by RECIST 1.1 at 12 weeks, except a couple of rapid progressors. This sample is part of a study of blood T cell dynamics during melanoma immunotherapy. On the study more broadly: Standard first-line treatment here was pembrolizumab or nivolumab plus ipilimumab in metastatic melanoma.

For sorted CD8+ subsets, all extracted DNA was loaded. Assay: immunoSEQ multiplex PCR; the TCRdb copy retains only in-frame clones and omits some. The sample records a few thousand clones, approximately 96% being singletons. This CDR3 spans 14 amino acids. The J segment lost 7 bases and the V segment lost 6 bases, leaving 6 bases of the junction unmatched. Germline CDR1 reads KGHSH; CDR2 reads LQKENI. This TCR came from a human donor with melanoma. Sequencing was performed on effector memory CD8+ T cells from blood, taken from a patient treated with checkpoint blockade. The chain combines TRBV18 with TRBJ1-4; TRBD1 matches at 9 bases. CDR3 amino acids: CASSPGTGSEKLFF. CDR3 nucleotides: TGTGCCAGCTCGCCCGGGACAGGGAGTGAAAAACTGTTTTTT. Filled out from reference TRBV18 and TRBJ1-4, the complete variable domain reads NAGVMQNPRHLVRRRGQEARLRCSPMKGHSHVYWYRQLPEEGLKFMVYLQKENIIDESGMPKERFSAEFPKEGPSILRIQQVVRGDSAAYFCASSPGTGSEKLFFGSGTQLSVL.